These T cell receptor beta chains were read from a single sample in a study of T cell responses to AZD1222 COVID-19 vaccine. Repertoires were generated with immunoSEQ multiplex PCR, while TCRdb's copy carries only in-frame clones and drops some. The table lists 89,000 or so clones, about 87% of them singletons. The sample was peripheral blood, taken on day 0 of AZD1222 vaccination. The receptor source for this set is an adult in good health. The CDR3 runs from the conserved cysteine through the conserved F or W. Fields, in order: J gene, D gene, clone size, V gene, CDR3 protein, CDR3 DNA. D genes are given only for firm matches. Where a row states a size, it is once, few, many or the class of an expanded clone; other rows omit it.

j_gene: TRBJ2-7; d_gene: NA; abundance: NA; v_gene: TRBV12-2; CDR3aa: CASRLGWDRAYEQYF; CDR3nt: TGTGCAAGTCGCTTAGGGTGGGACAGGGCCTACGAGCAGTACTTC
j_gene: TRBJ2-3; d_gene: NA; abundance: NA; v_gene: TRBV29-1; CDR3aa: CSVVAVMGDTQYF; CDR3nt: TGCAGCGTTGTTGCGGTGATGGGAGATACGCAGTATTTT
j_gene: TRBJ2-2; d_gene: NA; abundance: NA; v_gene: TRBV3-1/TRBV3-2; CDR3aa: CASRSYAPGELFF; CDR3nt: TGTGCCAGCAGGTCATATGCTCCCGGGGAGCTGTTTTTT
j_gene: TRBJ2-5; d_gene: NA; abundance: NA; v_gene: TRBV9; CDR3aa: CASSVGSSGQETQYF; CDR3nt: TGTGCCAGCAGCGTAGGAAGTAGCGGACAAGAGACCCAGTACTTC
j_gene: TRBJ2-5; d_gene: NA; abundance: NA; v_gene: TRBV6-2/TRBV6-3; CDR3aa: CASSYERELGQETQYF; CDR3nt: TGTGCCAGCAGTTACGAACGGGAGTTGGGGCAAGAGACCCAGTACTTC
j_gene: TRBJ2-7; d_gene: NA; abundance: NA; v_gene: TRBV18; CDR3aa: CASSPTATYEQYF; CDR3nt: TGTGCCAGCTCACCGACAGCTACCTACGAGCAGTACTTC
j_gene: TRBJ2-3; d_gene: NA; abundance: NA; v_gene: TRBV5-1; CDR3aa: CASSLGTTGTDTQYF; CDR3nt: TGCGCCAGCAGCTTGGGTACTACAGGGACAGATACGCAGTATTTT
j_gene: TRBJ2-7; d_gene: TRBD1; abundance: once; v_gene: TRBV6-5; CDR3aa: CASKGANYEQYF; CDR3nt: TGTGCCAGCAAGGGGGCGAACTACGAGCAGTACTTC
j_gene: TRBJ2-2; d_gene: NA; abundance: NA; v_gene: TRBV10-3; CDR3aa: CAISESGGRVTGELFF; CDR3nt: TGTGCCATCAGTGAGTCCGGGGGGCGGGTCACCGGGGAGCTGTTTTTT
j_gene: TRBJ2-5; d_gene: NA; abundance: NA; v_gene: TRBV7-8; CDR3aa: CASSQSGGDTPQYF; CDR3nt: TGTGCCAGCAGCCAATCAGGGGGGGATACTCCCCAGTACTTC
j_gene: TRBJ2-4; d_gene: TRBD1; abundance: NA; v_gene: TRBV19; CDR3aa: CASSMLQQGAKNIQYF; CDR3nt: TGTGCCAGTAGTATGCTACAACAGGGGGCCAAAAACATTCAGTACTTC
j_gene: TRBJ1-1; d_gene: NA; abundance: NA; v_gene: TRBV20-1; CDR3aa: CSARVWTRAFF; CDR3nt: TGCAGTGCTAGAGTTTGGACTAGAGCTTTCTTT
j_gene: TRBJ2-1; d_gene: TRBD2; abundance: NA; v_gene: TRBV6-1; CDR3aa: CASKTSGDFRFF; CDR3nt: TGTGCCAGCAAAACTAGCGGGGATTTTCGGTTCTTC
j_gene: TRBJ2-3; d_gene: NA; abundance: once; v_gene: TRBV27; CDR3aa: CASSLEGSRLTDTQYF; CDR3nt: TGTGCCAGCAGTTTGGAGGGTAGTAGACTCACAGATACGCAGTATTTT
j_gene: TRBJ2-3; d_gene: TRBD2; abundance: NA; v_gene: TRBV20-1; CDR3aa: CSASGSGRAGSTDTQYF; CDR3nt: TGCAGTGCTAGTGGGAGCGGGAGGGCCGGGAGCACAGATACGCAGTATTTT